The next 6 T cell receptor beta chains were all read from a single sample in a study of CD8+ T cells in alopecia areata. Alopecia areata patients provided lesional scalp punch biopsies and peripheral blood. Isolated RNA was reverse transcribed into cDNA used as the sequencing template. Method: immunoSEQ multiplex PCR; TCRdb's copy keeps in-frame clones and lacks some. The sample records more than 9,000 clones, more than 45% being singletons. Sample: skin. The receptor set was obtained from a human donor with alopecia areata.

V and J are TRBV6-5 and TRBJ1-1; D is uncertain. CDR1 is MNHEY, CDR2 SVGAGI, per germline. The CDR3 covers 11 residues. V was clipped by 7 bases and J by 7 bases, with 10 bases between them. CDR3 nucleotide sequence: TGTGCCAGCACTTTCAACCTTGAAGCTTTCTTT. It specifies CASTFNLEAFF.

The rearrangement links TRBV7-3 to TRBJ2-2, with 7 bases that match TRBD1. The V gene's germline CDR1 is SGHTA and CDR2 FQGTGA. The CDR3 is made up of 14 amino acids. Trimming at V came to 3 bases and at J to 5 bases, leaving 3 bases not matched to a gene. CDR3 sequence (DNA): TGTGCCAGCAGCTTCAACAGGGGTACCGGGGAGCTGTTTTTT. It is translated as CASSFNRGTGELFF. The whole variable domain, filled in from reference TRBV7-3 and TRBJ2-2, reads GAGVSQTPSNKVTEKGKYVELRCDPISGHTALYWYRQSLGQGPEFLIYFQGTGAADDSGLPNDRFFAVRPEGSVSTLKIQRTERGDSAVYLCASSFNRGTGELFFGEGSRLTVL.

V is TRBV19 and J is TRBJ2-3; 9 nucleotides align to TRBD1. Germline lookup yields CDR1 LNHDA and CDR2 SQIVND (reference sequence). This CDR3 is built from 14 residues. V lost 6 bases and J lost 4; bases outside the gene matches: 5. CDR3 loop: CASSHRDRADTQYF. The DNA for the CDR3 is TGTGCCAGTAGCCACCGGGACAGGGCAGATACGCAGTATTTT.

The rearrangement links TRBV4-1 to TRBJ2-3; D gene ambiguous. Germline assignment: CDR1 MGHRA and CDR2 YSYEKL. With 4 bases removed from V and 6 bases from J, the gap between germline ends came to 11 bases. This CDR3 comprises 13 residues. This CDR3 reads CASSREPFDTQYF. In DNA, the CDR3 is TGCGCCAGCAGCCGTGAGCCCTTCGATACGCAGTATTTT.

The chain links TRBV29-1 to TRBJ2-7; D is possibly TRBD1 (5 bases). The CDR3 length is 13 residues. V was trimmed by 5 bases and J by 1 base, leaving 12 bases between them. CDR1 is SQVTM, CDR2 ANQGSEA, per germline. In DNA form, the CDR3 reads TGCAGCGTTTCAGGGCACTATTCCTACGAGCAGTACTTC. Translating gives CSVSGHYSYEQYF.

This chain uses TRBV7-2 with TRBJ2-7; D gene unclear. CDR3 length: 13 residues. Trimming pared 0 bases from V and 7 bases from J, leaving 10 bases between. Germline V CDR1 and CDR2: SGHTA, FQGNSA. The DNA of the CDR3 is TGTGCCAGCAGCTTAGCCGGTGGGTCGGAGCAGTACTTC. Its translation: CASSLAGGSEQYF.